The 10 T cell receptor beta chains below come from one sample, sequenced in a study of shared clonotypes between healthy human individuals. Repertoires were generated with immunoSEQ multiplex PCR, while TCRdb's copy carries only in-frame clones and drops some. The table includes a few million clones, approximately 90% detected once. The sequenced material came from naive CD4+ T cells from PBMCs. The subset denotes: CD45RA+ positively selected. Receptors were obtained from a young man in good health. Some clones in this sample may be carry-over from other donors' samples.

Of note for this clone: Other DNA sequences in this specimen translate into the identical CDR3. The chain joins TRBV19 to TRBJ1-1, with D perhaps TRBD1 (5 bases). The V gene lost 3 bases and the J gene lost 1 base, with 9 bases spanning the gap. This CDR3 region has 14 residues. CDR1 is LNHDA and CDR2 is SQIVND in the germline V gene (reference sequence). The CDR3, as DNA: TGTGCCAGTAGTATCTTGCAGGGGAACACTGAAGCTTTCTTT. Its translation: CASSILQGNTEAFF.

This rearrangement joins TRBV4-3 to TRBJ2-5, with TRBD1 identical over 9 bases. J lost 4 bases, V lost 0 bases, and 3 bases had no gene match. This CDR3 is built from 15 residues. The germline CDR1 and CDR2 sequences are LGHNA and YSLEER. CDR3 sequence reads: CASSQDNRGRETQYF. The DNA for the CDR3 is TGCGCCAGCAGCCAAGATAACAGGGGGCGAGAGACCCAGTACTTC.

This clone was seen only a few times. Other DNA sequences of this sample code for an identical CDR3. The V gene is TRBV7-9, the J gene TRBJ2-1, with TRBD2 matching over 7 bases. The trim removed 0 bases at V and 7 bases at J, leaving 6 bases unmatched. The CDR3 consists of 15 residues. From germline, CDR1 is SEHNR and CDR2 FQNEAQ (reference sequence). CDR3 sequence: CASSLAGGPRNEQFF. The CDR3 DNA reads TGTGCCAGCAGCTTAGCGGGAGGGCCGCGGAATGAGCAGTTCTTC.

A remark on this clone: The sample carries other DNA sequences with the same CDR3. This chain joins TRBV5-1 and TRBJ2-5; 8 bases line up with TRBD1. The germline V gene encodes CDR1 SGHRS and CDR2 YFSETQ. V lost 2 bases and J lost 5; bases outside the gene matches: 5. The CDR3 runs to 14 residues. This chain's CDR3 is CASSFDRGSETQYF. DNA of the CDR3: TGCGCCAGCAGCTTCGACAGGGGTAGCGAGACCCAGTACTTC. Full variable domain (remainder filled in from reference TRBV5-1 and TRBJ2-5): KAGVTQTPRYLIKTRGQQVTLSCSPISGHRSVSWYQQTPGQGLQFLFEYFSETQRNKGNFPGRFSGRQFSNSRSEMNVSTLELGDSALYLCASSFDRGSETQYFGPGTRLLVL.

Comment on this clone: This CDR3 is also generated by other DNA sequences in the sample. This chain uses TRBV6-5 with TRBJ2-7; TRBD2 matches 7 bases. Germline CDR1 MNHEY, CDR2 SVGAGI. The CDR3 length is 14 residues. Trimming removed 6 bases from V and 4 bases from J; junction bases left unmatched: 9. The CDR3 DNA reads TGTGCCAGCAGCTACAGAGCGGGAACGTACGAGCAGTACTTC. Protein sequence: CASSYRAGTYEQYF.

V is TRBV27 and J is TRBJ2-3; TRBD1 might be the D (6 bases). The CDR3 contains 16 residues. CDR1 is MNHEY, CDR2 SMNVEV, per germline (reference sequence). V gave up 5 bases and J gave up 2 bases, with 17 bases separating them. This chain's CDR3 is CASSPRQAKLTDTQYF. CDR3 sequence (DNA): TGTGCCAGCAGTCCTCGACAGGCGAAACTCACAGATACGCAGTATTTT.

This chain links TRBV4-1 with TRBJ2-5; TRBD2 agrees at 9 bases. V lost 7 bases, J lost 2 bases, and 8 bases stayed unmatched. Germline V lookup: CDR1 MGHRA, CDR2 YSYEKL. The CDR3 totals 15 residues. In nucleotides, the CDR3 is TGCGCCAGCACCCGACTAGCGGAACTACAAGAGACCCAGTACTTC. Protein product: CASTRLAELQETQYF.

The chain recombines TRBV7-9 with TRBJ2-7; 7 bases match TRBD1. This CDR3 is built from 17 residues. V was clipped by 5 bases and J by 2 bases; unmatched bases: 15. Germline CDR1 and CDR2: SEHNR and FQNEAQ (reference sequence). CDR3: CASSPARTGQATYEQYF. CDR3 DNA sequence: TGTGCCAGCAGCCCCGCCCGGACAGGACAGGCCACCTACGAGCAGTACTTC. Filled out from reference TRBV7-9 and TRBJ2-7, the complete variable domain reads DTGVSQNPRHKITKRGQNVTFRCDPISEHNRLYWYRQTLGQGPEFLTYFQNEAQLEKSRLLSDRFSAERPKGSFSTLEIQRTEQGDSAMYLCASSPARTGQATYEQYFGPGTRLTVT.

The chain recombines TRBV7-2 with TRBJ2-7; either TRBD1 or TRBD2 may fit D (5 bases each). Germline lookup yields CDR1 SGHTA and CDR2 FQGNSA. CDR3 length equals 16 residues. Trimming took off 0 bases at V and 2 bases at J, with 14 bases between the two ends. CDR3 loop: CASSLAGTLPTYEQYF. The CDR3 bases are TGTGCCAGCAGCTTAGCGGGGACGCTACCTACCTACGAGCAGTACTTC.

As for this clone: Other DNA sequences from this sample encode an identical CDR3 as well. V gene TRBV5-1 combines with J gene TRBJ1-1; tentatively, D is TRBD1 (5 bases). The CDR3 is made up of 14 amino acids. The germline CDR1 and CDR2 sequences are SGHRS and YFSETQ. V shed 4 bases and J shed 1 base, with 11 bases lying between them. The CDR3 loop reads CASSLTTGNTEAFF. The CDR3 nucleotides read TGCGCCAGCAGCCTAACAACAGGGAACACTGAAGCTTTCTTT.